Here is one T cell receptor beta chain with its context. This record comes from a study of cytomegalovirus exposure and HLA in healthy donors. It was with 60 Vbeta and 13 Jbeta primers that the PCR ran. This table comes from immunoSEQ multiplex PCR, and its TCRdb copy is limited to in-frame clones, with some not included. The listing records around 75,000 clones. The source material was PBMCs. This clonotype was obtained from a man between 50 and 59 years old in good health and CMV-seropositive.

CDR3 sequence reads: CASSVIDRGNDGYTF. CDR3 nucleotides: TGTGCCAGCAGTGTAATAGACAGGGGGAACGATGGCTACACCTTC. V usage is TRBV2 and J usage is TRBJ1-2; 9 bases match TRBD1. CDR1 SNHLY and CDR2 FYNNEI come from the germline V gene. There are 15 residues in the CDR3. V was pared by 4 bases and J by 6 bases, with 9 bases of the junction left unmatched.